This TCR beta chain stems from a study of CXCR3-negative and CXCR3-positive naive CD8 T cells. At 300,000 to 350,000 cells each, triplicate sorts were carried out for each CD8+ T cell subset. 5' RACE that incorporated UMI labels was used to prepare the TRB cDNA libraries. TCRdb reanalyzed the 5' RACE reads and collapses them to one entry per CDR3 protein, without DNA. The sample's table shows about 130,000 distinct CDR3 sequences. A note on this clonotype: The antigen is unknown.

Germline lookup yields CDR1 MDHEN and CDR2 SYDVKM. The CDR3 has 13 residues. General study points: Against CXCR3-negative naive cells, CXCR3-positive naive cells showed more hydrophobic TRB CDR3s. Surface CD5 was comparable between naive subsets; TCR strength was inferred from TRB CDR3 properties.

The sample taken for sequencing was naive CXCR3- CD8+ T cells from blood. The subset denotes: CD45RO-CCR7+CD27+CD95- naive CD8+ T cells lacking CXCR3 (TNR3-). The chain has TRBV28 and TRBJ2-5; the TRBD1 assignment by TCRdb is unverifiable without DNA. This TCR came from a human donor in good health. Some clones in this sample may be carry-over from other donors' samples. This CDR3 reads CASRDRGQETQYF.